The entry below gives a single T cell receptor (beta chain) sequence along with its context. This clone occurred once. This receptor's antigen is unknown. No qualities accompany the bases; no much larger clone lies one base away. Genomic DNA was isolated from the sorted cells so that the TCRbeta CDR3 region could be sequenced. TCRbeta CDR3 regions were sequenced using the immunoSEQ Assay. TCRdb retrieved this table from immuneACCESS and kept in-frame rearrangements only. Not all clones are present; in checked studies, unresolved V genes account for under half, and no reason is known for the remainder. Here the sample has under 80,000 clones; approximately 85% occur a single time. The ten largest account for less than 2.5% of the sample. This entry comes from a study of OX40 agonist ivuxolimab in advanced cancers. Background on the whole study: Ivuxolimab was a fully human IgG2 agonistic monoclonal antibody targeting the costimulatory receptor OX40 (CD134). Intravenous ivuxolimab was administered to patients every 2 weeks at six dose levels: 0.01, 0.1, 0.3, 1.5, 3 and 10 mg/kg. Of the approximately 53 patients in dose escalation, about 19 had hepatocellular carcinoma, about 15 had melanoma, 9 had renal cell carcinoma and 9 had head and neck cancer. The monotherapy dose-escalation portion (N ≈ 52 patients) of the phase I ivuxolimab trial is reported in the paper. In the dose-escalation cohort, 82.7% of patients were male, and the mean age was approximately 55 years, with a range of roughly 20 to 85. Prior anti-PD-1, anti-PD-L1 or anti-CTLA-4 therapy was permitted, and checkpoint inhibitors had been received by 30% to 40% of dose-escalation patients. Partial responses were achieved by three dose-escalation patients, of whom one had hepatocellular carcinoma and two had cutaneous melanoma. Peripheral TCRbeta sequencing aimed to test whether ivuxolimab altered TCR sequence diversity and caused clonal T-cell expansion. Overall results and qualifications from the work: In partial responders in the 0.1-3.0 mg/kg groups, normalized peripheral clonal expansion was found to be among the lowest, especially among CD8+ T cells. Which antigens the clonally expanded peripheral T cells were specific for was not determined. Low levels of normalized T-cell clonal expansion were also seen in some patients who did not respond. At doses from 0.1 to 3.0 mg/kg, clonal expansion was seen in both CD4+ and CD8+ blood T cells between baseline and week 6. After ivuxolimab, more expanded clones were found on average in CD8+ T cells than in CD4+ T cells.

Patients with autoimmune disease history or receiving systemic immunosuppression were excluded from the trial. Peripheral blood for TCR sequencing was collected from all dose cohorts at baseline, on cycle 4 day 1, and on cycle 7 day 1. The samples were taken from a phase I, first-in-human, multicenter, open-label dose-escalation trial of ivuxolimab. Adults with locally advanced or metastatic head and neck squamous cell, hepatocellular, melanoma or renal cell carcinoma were enrolled in the trial. CD4+ and CD8+ T cells were sorted separately from peripheral blood before TCR sequencing. The CDR3 runs 15 residues from the cysteine to the phenylalanine. Only CDR3 DNA remains: 45 bases, in frame from the first base. The germline V gene provides CDR1 MNHEY and CDR2 SVGAGI. Trimming leaves V shorter by 6 bases and J shorter by 4 bases, with the junction holding 4 bases beyond the gene matches.

The receptor was isolated from an adult with an advanced solid tumor such as melanoma, head and neck, liver or kidney cancer. Rearrangement joined TRBV6-5 to TRBJ1-6; 9 of the junction bases match TRBD1. The input for sequencing was CD4+ or CD8+ T cells sorted from blood, taken in a trial of the OX40 agonist ivuxolimab. This receptor carries the CDR3 CASRQTGGYNSPLHF. In nucleotides, the sequence is TGTGCCAGCAGACAGACAGGGGGATATAATTCACCCCTCCACTTT.